The clone carrying this T cell receptor (beta chain) was detected many times. What it binds is unknown. Hyperthyroidism patients were newly diagnosed, had disease duration under 2 months, and were aged 18 to 65 years. The record originates from a study of T cells in Graves' hyperthyroidism and ophthalmopathy. The CDR3 runs 13 residues. Trimming took 2 bases from V and 5 from J, leaving 9 bases between them. Amplified TCR beta CDR3 regions came from RNA transcripts. HTBI primers drove first-round RT-PCR of the TCR CDR3. TCRdb re-analysed the multiplex PCR reads in MiXCR, keeping a single row per CDR3 protein. The sample holds 90,000 to 120,000 distinct CDR3 sequences, 15% to 20% seen once. The study's findings and limits: Most thyroid clonotypes that were expanded above 0.001 also turned up in blood. Using 13 V-J features, a model discriminated ophthalmopathy from stable hyperthyroidism.

The specimen was blood. The V call is TRBV12-3 or TRBV12-4, the J call TRBJ1-1, with D uncertain. This TCR came from a woman aged 45-65 years with Graves' hyperthyroidism. The CDR3 reads CASSLRGGTEAFF. The CDR3 DNA reads as TGTGCCAGCAGTTTACGGGGAGGAACTGAAGCTTTCTTT.